The rows below give T cell receptor beta chains drawn from one sample of a study of shared clonotypes between healthy human individuals. The repertoire was sequenced with immunoSEQ multiplex PCR; TCRdb's copy has only in-frame clones and lacks some. Of about 2.1 million clones in the sample, roughly 91% were seen once. Source material: naive CD8+ T cells from PBMCs. Every receptor here comes from a man aged 18 to 29 in good health. Some clones in this sample may be carry-over from other donors' samples. Each CDR3 is given with its conserved first and last residue. The order of the fields is V gene, clone size, J gene, D gene, CDR3 DNA, CDR3 protein. A D gene is named only where the DNA matches it firmly. Only some rows state a clone size, as once, few, many or a class for expanded clones.

TRBV7-9,-,TRBJ1-2,TRBD1,TGTGCCAGCAGCTTAACAACGCAGGGGGACGGCTACACCTTC,CASSLTTQGDGYTF
TRBV13,-,TRBJ1-4,-,TGTGCCAGCAGCTCGGCTGGTGAAAAACTGTTTTTT,CASSSAGEKLFF
TRBV15,-,TRBJ1-1,-,TGTGCCACCAGCAACACTCTCAGGGTTATGAGTCTCCCTGAAGCTTTCTTT,CATSNTLRVMSLPEAFF
TRBV4-3,once,TRBJ2-5,-,TGCGCCAGCAGCCAAGATCGGAGGACGGCTAAGACCCAGTACTTC,CASSQDRRTAKTQYF
TRBV9,-,TRBJ2-1,TRBD2,TGTGCCAGCAGCGATAGCGGGAGGGCCAACAATGAGCAGTTCTTC,CASSDSGRANNEQFF
TRBV6-1,-,TRBJ2-3,-,TGTGCCAGCAGTGGTCCCCCCGATTTGGATACGCAGTATTTT,CASSGPPDLDTQYF
TRBV9,-,TRBJ2-7,TRBD2,TGTGCCAGCAGCGTAGGACTAGCGGGGGCCTACGAGCAGTACTTC,CASSVGLAGAYEQYF
TRBV11-2,-,TRBJ1-3,-,TGTGCCAGCAGCTTAGGCGTCTCCGGAAACACCATATATTTT,CASSLGVSGNTIYF
TRBV7-9,-,TRBJ2-3,-,TGTGCCAGCAGTATAGCGGTCGGGGGCACAGATACGCAGTATTTT,CASSIAVGGTDTQYF
TRBV29-1,-,TRBJ2-3,-,TGCAGCGTTATACTAGCCCCAGATACGCAGTATTTT,CSVILAPDTQYF
TRBV7-9,-,TRBJ2-2,-,TGTGCCAGCAGCTTCGCGGTCCTCGTGAACACCGGGGAGCTGTTTTTT,CASSFAVLVNTGELFF
TRBV9,-,TRBJ1-1,-,TGTGCCAGCAGCGACGAACAAGACACTGAAGCTTTCTTT,CASSDEQDTEAFF
TRBV5-7,-,TRBJ1-2,TRBD1,TGTGCCAGCAGCTCTGGACAGGGGAGACTTCGGGGCTACACCTTC,CASSSGQGRLRGYTF
TRBV9,-,TRBJ2-7,-,TGTGCCAGCAGCGTAGAGGGGCTAGCGAGGCACGAGCAGTACTTC,CASSVEGLARHEQYF
TRBV4-1,-,TRBJ1-1,-,TGCGCCAGCAGCCAAGTTGAGAGGATGAACACTGAAGCTTTCTTT,CASSQVERMNTEAFF
TRBV10-3,-,TRBJ2-7,-,TGTGCCATCAGTGAGCCGCAAGTCTACGAGCAGTACTTC,CAISEPQVYEQYF
TRBV4-3,-,TRBJ2-1,-,TGCGCCAGCAGCCAAGATCGAAGGGTGGTAAACAATGAGCAGTTCTTC,CASSQDRRVVNNEQFF
TRBV18,-,TRBJ1-1,-,TGTGCCAGCTCACCACTCCCCCAGGCAGTGAACACTGAAGCTTTCTTT,CASSPLPQAVNTEAFF
TRBV28,-,TRBJ1-2,-,TGTGCCAGCAGTTTCTGGGGGGCGAACTATGGCTACACCTTC,CASSFWGANYGYTF
TRBV9,-,TRBJ1-2,-,TGTGCCAGCAGCGTAGATTGGCAGGGCATCTATGGCTACACCTTC,CASSVDWQGIYGYTF